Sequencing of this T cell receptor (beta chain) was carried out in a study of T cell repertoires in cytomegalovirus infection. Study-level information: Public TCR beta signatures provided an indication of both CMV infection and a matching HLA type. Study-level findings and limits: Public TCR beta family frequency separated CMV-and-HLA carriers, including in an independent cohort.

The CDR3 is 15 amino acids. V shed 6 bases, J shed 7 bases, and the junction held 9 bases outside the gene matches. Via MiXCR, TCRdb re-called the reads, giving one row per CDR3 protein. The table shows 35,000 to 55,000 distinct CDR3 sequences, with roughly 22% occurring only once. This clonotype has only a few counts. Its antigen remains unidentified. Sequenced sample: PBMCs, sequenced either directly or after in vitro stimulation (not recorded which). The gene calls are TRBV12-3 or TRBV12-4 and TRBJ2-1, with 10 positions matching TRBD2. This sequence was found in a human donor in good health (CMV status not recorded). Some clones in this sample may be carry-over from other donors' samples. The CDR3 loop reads CASRKPGTSDNEQFF. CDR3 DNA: TGTGCCAGCAGGAAGCCCGGGACTAGCGATAATGAGCAGTTCTTC.